This T cell receptor beta chain appears in the sequencing data of a study of blood T cell repertoires in COVID-19. Here immunoSEQ multiplex PCR was the method, and the copy in TCRdb shows in-frame clones only, minus some. The sample has about 200,000 clones, about 90% seen once. The CDR3 extends over 14 amino acids. V lost 5 bases and J 2 bases, leaving 11 bases between the germline ends. CDR1 KGHDR and CDR2 SFDVKD come from the germline V gene. Cohort 3 donors counted as recovered after two negative PCRs, clearance, or resolved symptoms. The TCR was taken from a woman younger than 30 who had recovered from COVID-19. The rearrangement links TRBV24-1 to TRBJ1-2; D might be TRBD1 (6 bases). The sequencing sample was made of PBMCs or T cells enriched from blood (not recorded which). As DNA, the CDR3 is TGTGCCACCAGTGGGCCTCAGGGGAACTATGGCTACACCTTC. Its protein is CATSGPQGNYGYTF.